This TCR beta chain was captured in a study of tumor-infiltrating lymphocytes in primary liver carcinoma. It was from around 20-30 mg of unsorted bulk tissue that RNA and DNA were co-extracted. Each individual tumor supplied samples from five separate regions. Turning to this clonotype: Germline and junction disagree at one end, which may indicate a read error.

Synthesis of TCR beta cDNA was carried out from about 0.55 ug total RNA with a constant-region primer. The TCR beta library was amplified through three nested multiplex PCR rounds in a modified ARM-PCR procedure. For approximately 11 cycles apiece, the opening two PCR rounds ran with TRBV1-TRBV30 forward primers and a C-beta reverse primer. TCRdb passed the multiplex PCR reads through MiXCR, listing each CDR3 protein once. The data contain under 45,000 distinct CDR3 sequences, about three quarters of them singletons. Germline V gene sequence: CDR1 SGDLS, CDR2 YYNGEE. This CDR3 spans 15 amino acids. The rearrangement joins TRBV9 to TRBJ1-6; 10 nucleotides agree with TRBD1. This sequence originates from a man in his forties or fifties with primary liver carcinoma and hepatitis B virus infection. Sequencing was performed on liver tumor tissue from sampling region 2. The sample's subset: tumor region T2, inferior pole. The CDR3 spells CVSSPWTGGDSPLHF. The CDR3 nucleotides read TGTGTCAGCAGCCCCTGGACAGGGGGAGATTCACCCCTCCACTTT.